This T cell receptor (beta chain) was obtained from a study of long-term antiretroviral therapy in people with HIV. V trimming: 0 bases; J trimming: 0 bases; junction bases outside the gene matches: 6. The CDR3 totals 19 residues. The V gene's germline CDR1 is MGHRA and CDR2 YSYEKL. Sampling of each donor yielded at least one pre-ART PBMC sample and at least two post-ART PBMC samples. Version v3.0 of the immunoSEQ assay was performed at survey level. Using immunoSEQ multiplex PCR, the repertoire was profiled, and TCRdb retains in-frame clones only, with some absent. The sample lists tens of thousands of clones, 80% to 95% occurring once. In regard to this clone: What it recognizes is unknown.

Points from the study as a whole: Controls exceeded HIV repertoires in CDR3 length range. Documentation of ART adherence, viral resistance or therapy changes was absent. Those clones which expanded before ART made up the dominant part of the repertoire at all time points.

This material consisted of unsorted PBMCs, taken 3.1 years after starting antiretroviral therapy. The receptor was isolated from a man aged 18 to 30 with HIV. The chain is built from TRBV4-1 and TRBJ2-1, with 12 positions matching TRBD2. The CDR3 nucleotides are TGCGCCAGCAGCCAAGATCGACTAGCGGGGGAACTCTCCTACAATGAGCAGTTCTTC. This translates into CASSQDRLAGELSYNEQFF.